These 15 T cell receptor beta chains were all obtained from the same sample, sequenced in a study of T-cell memory formation after mild COVID-19. A single record per CDR3 protein comes from TCRdb applying MiXCR to the 5' RACE reads. The sample contains about 430,000 distinct CDR3 sequences, about 24% of which appear only once. The sequenced sample was PBMCs or a T cell subset sorted from them (not recorded which). The receptors were sampled from an adult woman who had mild COVID-19 (a few samples of this study predate the infection). Cell type and time point are not known.

This sequence joins TRBV5-1 and TRBJ1-1; D may be TRBD1 (6 bases). CDR3 length equals 16 residues. Germline CDR1 SGHRS, CDR2 YFSETQ. The ends were cut back, 2 bases at V and 5 bases at J, with 19 bases in the middle. CDR3 nucleotides: TGCGCCAGCAGCTTCCCTCCCGAGCAGGGGAGGACTGAAGCTTTCTTT. Its protein product is CASSFPPEQGRTEAFF.

The genes are TRBV6-5 and TRBJ1-5; D may be TRBD1 (6 bases). The germline V gene has CDR1 MNHEY and CDR2 SVGAGI. V dropped 6 bases and J dropped 0 bases, with 12 bases sitting between them. CDR3 length: 15 amino acids. The CDR3 protein is CASSAGTYSNQPQHF. CDR3 nucleotide sequence: TGTGCCAGCAGCGCCGGGACATATAGCAATCAGCCCCAGCATTTT.

The chain joins TRBV7-8 to TRBJ2-1; D is possibly TRBD1 or TRBD2 (5 bases each). This CDR3 is built from 18 residues. The germline gives CDR1 SGHVS, CDR2 FQNEAQ. Trimming pared 1 base from V and 8 bases from J, leaving 24 bases between. The CDR3, as DNA: TGTGCCAGCAGCTTAGTGGCCCTATGGCTCCAGGGAGTCGATGAGCAGTTCTTC. The encoded protein is CASSLVALWLQGVDEQFF.

V is TRBV20-1 and J is TRBJ2-1; 10 bases agree with TRBD2. Trimming at V came to 1 base and at J to 8 bases, leaving 5 bases not matched to a gene. The CDR3 is 14 residues long. Germline values: CDR1 DFQATT, CDR2 SNEGSKA (reference sequence). CDR3 region: CSARVSGGADEQFF. In nucleotides, the CDR3 is TGCAGTGCTAGAGTGAGCGGGGGGGCCGATGAGCAGTTCTTC.

The chain is built from TRBV12-3 or TRBV12-4 and TRBJ2-3; D possibly corresponds to TRBD2 (5 bases). CDR3 length: 14 amino acids. Trimming cost V 6 bases and J 3 bases, with 13 bases left between them. The CDR3 DNA sequence: TGTGCCAGCAGATTGCAGTGGGAGACAGATACGCAGTATTTT. This encodes CASRLQWETDTQYF.

The chain joins TRBV7-9 to TRBJ2-6; TRBD1 aligns across 7 bases. V shed 5 bases, J shed 0 bases, and the junction held 13 bases outside the gene matches. Germline-derived CDR1 and CDR2 are SEHNR and FQNEAQ (reference sequence). This CDR3 contains 19 residues. The DNA of the CDR3 is TGTGCCAGCAGCGGGGGCCATCGACAGGGCCTCTCTGGGGCCAACGTCCTGACTTTC. Amino acid sequence: CASSGGHRQGLSGANVLTF.

V gene TRBV5-1 combines with J gene TRBJ2-3; D not certain. V was trimmed by 0 bases and J by 5 bases, leaving 7 bases between them. Germline assignment: CDR1 SGHRS and CDR2 YFSETQ. The CDR3 totals 13 residues. CDR3 sequence: CASSLAHGDTQYF. CDR3 in DNA: TGCGCCAGCAGCTTGGCTCATGGAGATACGCAGTATTTT.

This clonotype was counted a few times. The gene calls are TRBV5-5 and TRBJ1-5; D remains ambiguous. CDR3 length equals 14 residues. V gave up 0 bases and J gave up 7 bases, with 11 bases separating them. CDR1 is SGHKS and CDR2 is YYEKEE in the germline V gene (reference sequence). The CDR3 sequence: CASSLESDGQPQHF. In nucleotides, the CDR3 is TGTGCCAGCAGCTTGGAGTCAGATGGGCAGCCCCAGCATTTT. Supplemented by reference TRBV5-5 and TRBJ1-5, the full variable domain reads DAGVTQSPTHLIKTRGQQVTLRCSPISGHKSVSWYQQVLGQGPQFIFQYYEKEERGRGNFPDRFSARQFPNYSSELNVNALLLGDSALYLCASSLESDGQPQHFGDGTRLSIL.

This clonotype was found a few times. V and J are TRBV7-9 and TRBJ1-2; D might be TRBD1 (5 bases). V gave up 3 bases and J gave up 0 bases, with 17 bases separating them. The CDR3 totals 17 residues. CDR1 and CDR2 (germline): SEHNR, FQNEAQ (reference sequence). The CDR3 DNA reads as TGTGCCAGCAGCTTCGAAGCAGGGTCACTCGCTAACTATGGCTACACCTTC. This gives the protein CASSFEAGSLANYGYTF.

This chain connects TRBV15 to TRBJ2-7, with TRBD1 matching over 7 bases. The CDR3 sequence is 14 residues long. J was trimmed by 9 bases and V by 0 bases; bases with no gene match: 8. The germline V gene encodes CDR1 LNHNV and CDR2 YYDKDF (reference sequence). CDR3 DNA sequence: TGTGCCACCAGCAGAGAGTTGACAGGGAAGGCGCAGTACTTC. Its protein product is CATSRELTGKAQYF.

The chain links TRBV6-6 to TRBJ2-7; 8 nucleotides line up with TRBD2. Germline trimming cut 5 bases from V and 6 bases from J; bases unmatched to any gene: 9. The CDR3 is made up of 14 amino acids. Germline V gene sequence: CDR1 MNHNY, CDR2 SVGAGI (reference sequence). The CDR3 region has the DNA TGTGCCAGCAGTAGGGGTAGCGGGGCTTTCGAGCAGTACTTC. Its protein is CASSRGSGAFEQYF.

This chain links TRBV24-1 with TRBJ2-7; D may be TRBD1 (6 bases). V dropped 7 bases and J dropped 1 base, with 10 bases sitting between them. CDR3 length: 13 amino acids. Germline-derived CDR1 and CDR2 are KGHDR and SFDVKD. For the CDR3, the DNA is TGTGCCACCAGGGACAGTATGTCCTACGAGCAGTACTTC. This encodes CATRDSMSYEQYF.

This chain uses TRBV19 with TRBJ1-1; maybe TRBD1 (5 bases). V shed 3 bases and J shed 0 bases, with 8 bases lying between them. In germline, CDR1 is LNHDA, CDR2 SQIVND (reference sequence). This CDR3 is built from 14 residues. The DNA for the CDR3 is TGTGCCAGTAGTATGCAGGGATTGAACACTGAAGCTTTCTTT. Translated, it gives CASSMQGLNTEAFF.

V gene TRBV27 combines with J gene TRBJ1-2, with D possibly TRBD1 on 6 matching bases. Germline loops: CDR1 MNHEY, CDR2 SMNVEV (reference sequence). V gave up 3 bases and J gave up 3 bases, with 8 bases separating them. CDR3 size: 13 residues. The CDR3 DNA reads TGTGCCAGCAGTTTTGGACAGTACTATGGCTACACCTTC. The encoded protein is CASSFGQYYGYTF.

This clonotype was recorded a few times. The chain links TRBV27 to TRBJ1-1, with 8 positions matching TRBD1. V gave up 4 bases and J gave up 14 bases; unmatched junction bases: 9. The CDR3 is 12 residues long. Germline V gene lookup returns CDR1 MNHEY and CDR2 SMNVEV (reference sequence). The CDR3 sequence is CASSSIGQGGFF. The CDR3 DNA is TGTGCCAGCAGTTCTATCGGACAGGGAGGGTTCTTT.